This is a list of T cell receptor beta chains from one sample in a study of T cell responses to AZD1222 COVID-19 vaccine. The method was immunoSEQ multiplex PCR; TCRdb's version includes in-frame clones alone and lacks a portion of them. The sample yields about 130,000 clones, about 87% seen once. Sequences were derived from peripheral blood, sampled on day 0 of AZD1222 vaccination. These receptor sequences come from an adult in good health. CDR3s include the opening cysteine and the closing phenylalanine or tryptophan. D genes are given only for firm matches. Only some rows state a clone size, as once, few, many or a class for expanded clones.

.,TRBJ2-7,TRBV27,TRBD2,TGTGCCAGCAGTTTTTCGAGGTCGGGGGGACTAGCGGGAAAGAACGAGCAGTACTTC,CASSFSRSGGLAGKNEQYF
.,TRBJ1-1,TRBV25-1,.,TGTGCCAGCAGCCCCTCAGGTCGGGTGGGGGCGGTTGAAGCTTTCTTT,CASSPSGRVGAVEAFF
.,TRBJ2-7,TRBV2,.,TGTGCCAGCAAAGGCGGTATCTACGAGCAGTACTTC,CASKGGIYEQYF
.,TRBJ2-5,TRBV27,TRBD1,TGTGCCAGCAGTAGCCGGACAGGGGGACCCGACGTGGAGACCCAGTACTTC,CASSSRTGGPDVETQYF
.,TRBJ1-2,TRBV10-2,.,TGCGCCAGCAGTGCCTTCCGCAGGATGGCAGGGGATTACCTCTATGGCTACACCTTC,CASSAFRRMAGDYLYGYTF
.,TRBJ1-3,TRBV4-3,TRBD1,TGCGCCAGCAGCCAGGGACAGGGCGGGGACACCATATATTTT,CASSQGQGGDTIYF
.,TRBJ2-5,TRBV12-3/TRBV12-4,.,TGTGCCAGCAGCTACGAAGAGACCCAGTACTTC,CASSYEETQYF
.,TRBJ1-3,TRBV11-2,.,TGTGCCAGCAGCCGCAGTCGGCAGGGTGGAAACACCATATATTTT,CASSRSRQGGNTIYF
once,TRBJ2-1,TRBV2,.,TGTGCCAGCAGGTTCGTCAATGAGCAGTTCTTC,CASRFVNEQFF
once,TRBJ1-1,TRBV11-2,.,TGTGCCAGCAGCTTAAGAATAGGGGCCTTGAACACTGAAGCTTTCTTT,CASSLRIGALNTEAFF
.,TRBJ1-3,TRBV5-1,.,TGCGCCAGCAGCTTGGCCTCCTCTGGAAACACCATATATTTT,CASSLASSGNTIYF
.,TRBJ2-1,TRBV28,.,TGTGCCAGCAGTTTGGTTTTAGACCGCCGTGAGCAGTTCTTC,CASSLVLDRREQFF
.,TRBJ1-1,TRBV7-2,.,TGTGCCAGCAGCCGAGGTGAGGCTGAAGCTTTCTTT,CASSRGEAEAFF
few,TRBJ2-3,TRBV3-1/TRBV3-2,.,TGTGCCAGCAGCCAAGATTTCGGGGGAGCAGATACGCAGTATTTT,CASSQDFGGADTQYF